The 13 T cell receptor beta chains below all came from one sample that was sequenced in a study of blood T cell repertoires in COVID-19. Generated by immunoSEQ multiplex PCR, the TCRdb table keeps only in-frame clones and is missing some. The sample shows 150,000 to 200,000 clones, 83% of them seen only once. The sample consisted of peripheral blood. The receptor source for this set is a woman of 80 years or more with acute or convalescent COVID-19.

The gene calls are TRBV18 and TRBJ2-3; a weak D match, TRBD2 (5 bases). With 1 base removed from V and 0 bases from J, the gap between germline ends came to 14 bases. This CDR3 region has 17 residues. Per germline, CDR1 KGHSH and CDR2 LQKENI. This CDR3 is CASSPLSGGQSTDTQYF. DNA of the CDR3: TGTGCCAGCTCACCACTCTCTGGCGGGCAAAGCACAGATACGCAGTATTTT.

DNA for the CDR3: TGTGCCAGTAAGTCCCAGGGTGGGTCTGGGGCCAACGTCCTGACTTTC. Translated: CASKSQGGSGANVLTF. The chain joins TRBV19 to TRBJ2-6; TRBD1 is a possible D gene (5 bases). Trimming pared 7 bases from V and 1 base from J, leaving 14 bases between. CDR1 and CDR2 from the germline V gene are LNHDA and SQIVND (reference sequence). CDR3 length: 16 residues.

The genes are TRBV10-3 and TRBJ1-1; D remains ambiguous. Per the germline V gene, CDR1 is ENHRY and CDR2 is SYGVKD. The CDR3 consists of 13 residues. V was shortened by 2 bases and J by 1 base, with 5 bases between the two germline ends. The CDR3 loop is CAISEGQNTEAFF. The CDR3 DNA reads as TGTGCCATCAGTGAGGGCCAGAACACTGAAGCTTTCTTT.

CDR3 protein: CASSLGGLAGEQYF. In DNA, the CDR3 is TGTGCCAGCAGCTTAGGAGGCCTAGCAGGAGAGCAGTACTTC. The chain recombines TRBV7-9 with TRBJ2-7, with D maybe TRBD2 (5 bases). The V and J ends lost 1 base and 7 bases respectively, with 14 bases between them. The CDR3 covers 14 residues. Germline assignment: CDR1 SEHNR and CDR2 FQNEAQ (reference sequence).

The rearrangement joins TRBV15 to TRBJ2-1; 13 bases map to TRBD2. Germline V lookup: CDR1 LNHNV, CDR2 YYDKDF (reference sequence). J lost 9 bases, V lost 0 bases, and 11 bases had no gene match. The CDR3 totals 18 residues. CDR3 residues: CATSRDLLTSGGQVEQFF. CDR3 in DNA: TGTGCCACCAGCAGAGACCTCCTGACTAGCGGGGGGCAGGTTGAGCAGTTCTTC.

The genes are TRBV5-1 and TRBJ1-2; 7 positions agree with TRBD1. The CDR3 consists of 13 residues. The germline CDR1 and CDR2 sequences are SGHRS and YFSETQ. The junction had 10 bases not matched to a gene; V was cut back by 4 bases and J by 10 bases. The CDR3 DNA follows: TGCGCCAGCAGCAAAACAGGGGTAGAAGACTACACCTTC. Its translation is CASSKTGVEDYTF.

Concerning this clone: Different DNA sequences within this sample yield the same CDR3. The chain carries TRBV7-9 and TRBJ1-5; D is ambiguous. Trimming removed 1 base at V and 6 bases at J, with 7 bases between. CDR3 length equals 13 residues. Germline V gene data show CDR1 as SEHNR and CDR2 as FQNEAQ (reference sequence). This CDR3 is CASSLGAGQPQHF. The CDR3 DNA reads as TGTGCCAGCAGCTTAGGGGCCGGTCAGCCCCAGCATTTT. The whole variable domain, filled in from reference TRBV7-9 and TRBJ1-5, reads DTGVSQNPRHKITKRGQNVTFRCDPISEHNRLYWYRQTLGQGPEFLTYFQNEAQLEKSRLLSDRFSAERPKGSFSTLEIQRTEQGDSAMYLCASSLGAGQPQHFGDGTRLSIL.

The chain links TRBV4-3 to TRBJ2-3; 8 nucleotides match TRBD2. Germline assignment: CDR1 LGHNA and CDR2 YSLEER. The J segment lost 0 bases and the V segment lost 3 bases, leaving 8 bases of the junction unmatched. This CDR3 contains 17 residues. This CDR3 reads CASSQGRAGVSTDTQYF. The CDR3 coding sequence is TGCGCCAGCAGCCAGGGGAGAGCGGGGGTTAGCACAGATACGCAGTATTTT.

DNA of the CDR3: TGTGCCAGCAGCGGGACAGCCCATGGGTCACCCCTCCACTTT. Its translation is CASSGTAHGSPLHF. This chain connects TRBV6-5 to TRBJ1-6, with 7 positions matching TRBD1. The CDR3 is 14 amino acids. Trimming removed 6 bases from V and 10 bases from J; junction bases left unmatched: 9. Looked up from germline, CDR1 is MNHEY and CDR2 is SVGAGI.

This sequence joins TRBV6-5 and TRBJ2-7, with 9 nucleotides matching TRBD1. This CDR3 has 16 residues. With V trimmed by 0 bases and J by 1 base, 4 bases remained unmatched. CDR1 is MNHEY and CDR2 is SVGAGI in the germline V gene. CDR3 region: CASSYSIGTGSYEQYF. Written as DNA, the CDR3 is TGTGCCAGCAGTTACTCGATCGGGACAGGGTCCTACGAGCAGTACTTC.

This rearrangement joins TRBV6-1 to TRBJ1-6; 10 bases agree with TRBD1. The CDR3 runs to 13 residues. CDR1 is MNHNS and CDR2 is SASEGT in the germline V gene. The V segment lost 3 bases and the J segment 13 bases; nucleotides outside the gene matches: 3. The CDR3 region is CASSEGQGIPLHF. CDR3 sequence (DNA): TGTGCCAGCAGTGAGGGACAGGGGATCCCCCTCCACTTT.

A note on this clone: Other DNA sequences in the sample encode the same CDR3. CDR3 sequence: CASSIGQGGETQYF. As DNA, the CDR3 is TGTGCCAGTAGTATAGGACAGGGAGGAGAGACCCAGTACTTC. The V call is TRBV19, the J call TRBJ2-5, with D perhaps TRBD1 (7 bases). Germline CDR1 LNHDA, CDR2 SQIVND (reference sequence). Trimming left V 1 base short and J 4 bases short, with 10 bases between. The CDR3 runs 14 residues.

The CDR3 DNA sequence: TGTGCCACCAAAGCCTTGCGGGAGTACACAGATACGCAGTATTTT. This encodes CATKALREYTDTQYF. The chain links TRBV19 to TRBJ2-3; 7 bases are shared with TRBD2. The CDR3 loop spans 15 amino acids. The J segment lost 2 bases and the V segment lost 10 bases, leaving 12 bases of the junction unmatched. Germline V gene data show CDR1 as LNHDA and CDR2 as SQIVND (reference sequence).